This TCR beta chain came from a study of blood T cell repertoires in COVID-19. Background on the study: Samples came from the United States, Italy and Spain, spanning acute and convalescent COVID-19. T cells, B-cell-depleted T cells, or PBMCs supplied cDNA or gDNA.

Seattle's enrolled individuals joined amid active infection and were then monitored longitudinally. Authors' analysis steps: Amplified reference gene primers provided the basis for estimating nucleated cell counts. The repertoire was sequenced with immunoSEQ multiplex PCR; TCRdb's copy has only in-frame clones and lacks some. That table is the source of V, J and clone size, and D and trimming were worked out from the DNA. Of under 450,000 clones listed, approximately 88% are singletons. The CDR3 loop spans 12 amino acids. Germline V gene lookup returns CDR1 SQVTM and CDR2 ANQGSEA. The J gene is TRBJ2-5, the V gene TRBV29-1, with a possible D match to TRBD2 (5 bases). Material for sequencing was peripheral blood. The source of this sequence is a woman between 50 and 59 years old with COVID-19, enrolled during active disease. The CDR3 spells CSERGYQETQYF. CDR3 coding DNA: TGCAGTGAAAGAGGGTACCAAGAGACCCAGTACTTC.